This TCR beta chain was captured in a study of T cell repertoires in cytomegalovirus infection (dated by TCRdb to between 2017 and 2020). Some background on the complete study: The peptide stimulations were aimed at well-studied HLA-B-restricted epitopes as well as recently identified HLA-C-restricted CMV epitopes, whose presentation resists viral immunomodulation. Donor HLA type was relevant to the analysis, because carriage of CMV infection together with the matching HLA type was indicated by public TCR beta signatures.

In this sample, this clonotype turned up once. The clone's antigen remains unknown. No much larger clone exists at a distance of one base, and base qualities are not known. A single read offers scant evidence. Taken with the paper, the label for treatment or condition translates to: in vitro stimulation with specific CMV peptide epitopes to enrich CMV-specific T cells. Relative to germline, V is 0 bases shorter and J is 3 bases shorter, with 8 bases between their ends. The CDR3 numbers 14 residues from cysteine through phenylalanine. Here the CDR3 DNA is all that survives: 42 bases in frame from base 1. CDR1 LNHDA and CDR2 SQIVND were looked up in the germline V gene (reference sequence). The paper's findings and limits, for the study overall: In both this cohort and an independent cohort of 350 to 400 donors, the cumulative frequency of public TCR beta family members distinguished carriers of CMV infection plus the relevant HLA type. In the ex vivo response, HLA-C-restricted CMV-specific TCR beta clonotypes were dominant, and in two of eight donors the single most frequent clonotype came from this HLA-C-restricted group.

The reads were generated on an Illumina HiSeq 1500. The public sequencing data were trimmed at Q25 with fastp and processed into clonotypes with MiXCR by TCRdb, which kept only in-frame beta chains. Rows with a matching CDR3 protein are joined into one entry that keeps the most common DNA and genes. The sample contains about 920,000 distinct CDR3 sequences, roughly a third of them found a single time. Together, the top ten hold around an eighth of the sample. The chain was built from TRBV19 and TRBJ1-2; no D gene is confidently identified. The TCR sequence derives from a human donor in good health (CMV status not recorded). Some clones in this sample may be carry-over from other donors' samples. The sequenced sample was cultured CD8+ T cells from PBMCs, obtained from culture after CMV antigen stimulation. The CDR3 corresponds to CASSIDGSDYGYTF. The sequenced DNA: TGTGCCAGTAGTATAGACGGCAGCGACTATGGCTACACCTTC. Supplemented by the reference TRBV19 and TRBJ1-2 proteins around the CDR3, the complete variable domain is DGGITQSPKYLFRKEGQNVTLSCEQNLNHDAMYWYRQDPGQGLRLIYYSQIVNDFQKGDIAEGYSVSREKKESFPLTVTSAQKNPTAFYLCASSIDGSDYGYTFGSGTRLTVV.